This T cell receptor (beta chain) was observed in a study of shared clonotypes between healthy human individuals. As to this clone: Antigen: not known.

Produced via immunoSEQ multiplex PCR; TCRdb's table is partial and in-frame only. The table lists about 1.9 million clones, 93% of them singletons. Naive CD8 cells lacked CD45RO and underwent positive selection for CCR7, leaving out terminally differentiated effector memory CD45RA+ cells. Study-wide points: The sampled material consisted only of blood, and tissue repertoires are likely to differ.

Material: naive CD8+ T cells from PBMCs. The receptor's source is a man younger than 35 in good health. Some clones in this sample may be carry-over from other donors' samples.

The CDR3 region has the DNA TGTGCCAGCAGCCTAGATCCCACTGAAGCTTTCTTT. This translates into CASSLDPTEAFF. V and J are TRBV7-8 and TRBJ1-1, with D unresolved. The V gene lost 5 bases and the J gene lost 4 bases, with 8 bases spanning the gap. The CDR3 totals 12 residues. The V gene's germline CDR1 is SGHVS and CDR2 FQNEAQ.